The table lists the clone carrying this T cell receptor (beta chain) with a few counts. The data belong to a study of shared clonotypes between healthy human individuals. Source study methods: ImmunoSEQ supplied junction-only sequences lacking quality scores, so filtering was different. Assay used: immunoSEQ multiplex PCR; TCRdb lists only in-frame clones, some missing. That table supplies the V and J calls and clone size; D and trimming were determined from the DNA. Among 450,000 to 650,000 clones listed, roughly four fifths were seen once. The V gene's germline CDR1 is SGHKS and CDR2 YYEKEE (reference sequence). The V end lost 5 bases, the J end lost 0 bases, and 9 bases lay between the germline ends. The CDR3 covers 14 residues.

The TCR was taken from a woman in her thirties or forties in good health. Some clones in this sample may be carry-over from other donors' samples. The sequencing input was PBMCs. The V call is TRBV5-5, the J call TRBJ1-5; D might be TRBD1 (5 bases). DNA of the CDR3: TGTGCCAGCAGGAGGACATTTAGCAATCAGCCCCAGCATTTT. Translated: CASRRTFSNQPQHF.